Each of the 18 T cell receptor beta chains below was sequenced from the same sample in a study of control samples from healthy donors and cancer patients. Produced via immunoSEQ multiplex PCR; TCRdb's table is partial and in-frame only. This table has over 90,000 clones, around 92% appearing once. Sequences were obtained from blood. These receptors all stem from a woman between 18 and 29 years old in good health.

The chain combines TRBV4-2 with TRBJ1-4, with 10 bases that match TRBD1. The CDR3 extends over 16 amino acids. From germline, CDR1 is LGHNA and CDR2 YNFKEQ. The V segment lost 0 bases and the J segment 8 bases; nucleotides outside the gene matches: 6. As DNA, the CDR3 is TGTGCCAGCAGCCAAGATACCGGGACAGGGGTCGAAAAACTGTTTTTT. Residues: CASSQDTGTGVEKLFF.

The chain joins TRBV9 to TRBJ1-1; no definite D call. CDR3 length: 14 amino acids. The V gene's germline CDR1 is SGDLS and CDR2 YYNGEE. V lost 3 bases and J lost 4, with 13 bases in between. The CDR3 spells CASSASFWVTEAFF. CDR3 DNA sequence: TGTGCCAGCAGCGCATCCTTCTGGGTCACTGAAGCTTTCTTT.

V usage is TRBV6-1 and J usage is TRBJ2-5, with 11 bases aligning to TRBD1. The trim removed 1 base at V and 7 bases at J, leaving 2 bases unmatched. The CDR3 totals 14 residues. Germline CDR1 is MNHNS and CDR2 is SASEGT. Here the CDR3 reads CASSEGTGGVTQYF. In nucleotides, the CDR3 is TGTGCCAGCAGTGAAGGGACAGGGGGCGTGACCCAGTACTTC.

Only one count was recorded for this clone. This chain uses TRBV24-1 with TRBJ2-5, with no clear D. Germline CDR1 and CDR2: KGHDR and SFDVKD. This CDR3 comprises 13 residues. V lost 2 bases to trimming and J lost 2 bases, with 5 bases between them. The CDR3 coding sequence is TGTGCCACCAGTGATTCCGTGCAAGAGACCCAGTACTTC. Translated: CATSDSVQETQYF.

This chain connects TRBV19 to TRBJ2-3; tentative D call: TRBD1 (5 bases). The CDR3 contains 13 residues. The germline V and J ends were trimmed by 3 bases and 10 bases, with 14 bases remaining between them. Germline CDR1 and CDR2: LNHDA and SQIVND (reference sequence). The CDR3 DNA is TGTGCCAGTAGTATTGGCTGGGGCGAGGCGCAGTATTTT. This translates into CASSIGWGEAQYF.

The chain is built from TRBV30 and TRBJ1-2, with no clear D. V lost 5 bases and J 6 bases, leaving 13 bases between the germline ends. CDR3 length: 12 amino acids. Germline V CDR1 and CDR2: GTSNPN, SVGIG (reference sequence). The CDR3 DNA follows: TGTGCCTGGGGCCGGGTGGTTCATGGCTACACCTTC. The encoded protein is CAWGRVVHGYTF.

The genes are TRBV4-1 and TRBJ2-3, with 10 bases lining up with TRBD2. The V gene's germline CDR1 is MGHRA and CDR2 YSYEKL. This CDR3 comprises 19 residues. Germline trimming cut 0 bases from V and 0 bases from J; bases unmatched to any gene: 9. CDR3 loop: CASSQDETSGFTSTDTQYF. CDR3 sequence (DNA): TGCGCCAGCAGCCAAGATGAGACTAGCGGGTTCACTAGCACAGATACGCAGTATTTT.

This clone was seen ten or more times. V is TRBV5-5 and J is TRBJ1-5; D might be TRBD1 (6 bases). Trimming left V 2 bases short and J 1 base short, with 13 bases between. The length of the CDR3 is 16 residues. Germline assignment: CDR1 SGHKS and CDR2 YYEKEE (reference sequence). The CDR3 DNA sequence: TGTGCCAGCAGCTTCGGGACACCGAAAAGCAATCAGCCCCAGCATTTT. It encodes CASSFGTPKSNQPQHF.

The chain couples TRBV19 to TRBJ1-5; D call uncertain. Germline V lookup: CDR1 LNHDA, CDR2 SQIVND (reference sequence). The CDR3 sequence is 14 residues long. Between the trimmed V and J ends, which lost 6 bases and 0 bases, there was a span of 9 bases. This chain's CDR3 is CASRPRNSNQPQHF. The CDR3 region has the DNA TGTGCCAGTAGACCCCGGAATAGCAATCAGCCCCAGCATTTT.

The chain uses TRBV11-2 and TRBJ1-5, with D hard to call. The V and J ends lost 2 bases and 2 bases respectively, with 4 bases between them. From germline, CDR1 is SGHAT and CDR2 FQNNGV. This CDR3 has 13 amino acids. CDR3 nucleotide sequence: TGTGCCAGCAGCTTAAAGGGCAATCAGCCCCAGCATTTT. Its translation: CASSLKGNQPQHF.

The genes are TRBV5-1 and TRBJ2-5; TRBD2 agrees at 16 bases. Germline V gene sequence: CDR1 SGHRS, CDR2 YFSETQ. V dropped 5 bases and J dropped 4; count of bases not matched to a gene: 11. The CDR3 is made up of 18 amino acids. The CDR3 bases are TGCGCCAGCAGGTCCGGGACTAGCGGGAGGGCCCGGGTAGAGACCCAGTACTTC. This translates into CASRSGTSGRARVETQYF.

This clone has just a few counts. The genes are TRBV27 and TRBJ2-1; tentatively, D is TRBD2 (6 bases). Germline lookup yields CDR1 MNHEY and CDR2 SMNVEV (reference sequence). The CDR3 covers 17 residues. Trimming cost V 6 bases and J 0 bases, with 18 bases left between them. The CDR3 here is CASRRVVAVSSYNEQFF. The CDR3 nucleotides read TGTGCCAGCAGACGCGTGGTAGCGGTAAGCTCCTACAATGAGCAGTTCTTC.

The CDR3 bases are TGTGCCAGCGGGCAGCCGGGACAGGGTAGCCACGAGCAGTACTTC. It yields the protein CASGQPGQGSHEQYF. The rearrangement uses TRBV6-5 and TRBJ2-7; the match to TRBD1 covers 9 bases. The length of the CDR3 is 15 residues. From germline, CDR1 is MNHEY and CDR2 SVGAGI. V shed 8 bases and J 5 bases; nucleotides not matched to a gene: 13.

CDR3 sequence reads: CASSPQAGTTNEQFF. CDR3 DNA sequence: TGTGCCAGCAGCCCACAAGCGGGAACCACCAATGAGCAGTTCTTC. The V gene is TRBV7-3, the J gene TRBJ2-1; 7 bases are shared with TRBD2. The junction had 10 bases not matched to a gene; V was cut back by 5 bases and J by 6 bases. The CDR3 has 15 amino acids. Germline assignment: CDR1 SGHTA and CDR2 FQGTGA.

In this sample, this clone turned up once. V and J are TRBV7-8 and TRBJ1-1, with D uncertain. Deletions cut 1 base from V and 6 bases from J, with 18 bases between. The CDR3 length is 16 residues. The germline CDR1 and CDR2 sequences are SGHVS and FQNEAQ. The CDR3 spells CASSLGGSRRSAEAFF. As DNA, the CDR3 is TGTGCCAGCAGCTTAGGTGGGTCTCGACGGTCAGCTGAAGCTTTCTTT.

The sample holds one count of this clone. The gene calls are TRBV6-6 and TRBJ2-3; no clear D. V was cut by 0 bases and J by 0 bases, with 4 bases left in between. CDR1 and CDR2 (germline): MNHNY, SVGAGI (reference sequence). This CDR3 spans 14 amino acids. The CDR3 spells CASSYSRSTDTQYF. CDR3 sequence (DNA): TGTGCCAGCAGTTACTCCAGGAGCACAGATACGCAGTATTTT.

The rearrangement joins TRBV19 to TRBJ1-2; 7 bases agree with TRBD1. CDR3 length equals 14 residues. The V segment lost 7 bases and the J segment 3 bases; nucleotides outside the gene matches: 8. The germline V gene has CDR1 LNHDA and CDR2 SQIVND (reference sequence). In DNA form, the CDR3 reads TGTGCCAGTACCCGACAGGGAAGAGACTATGGCTACACCTTC. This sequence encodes CASTRQGRDYGYTF.

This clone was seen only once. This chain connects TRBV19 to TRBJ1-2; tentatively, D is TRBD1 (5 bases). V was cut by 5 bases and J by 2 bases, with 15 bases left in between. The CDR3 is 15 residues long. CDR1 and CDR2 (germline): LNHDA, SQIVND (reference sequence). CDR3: CASSETGTVNYGYTF. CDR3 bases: TGTGCCAGTAGTGAAACCGGGACGGTGAACTATGGCTACACCTTC. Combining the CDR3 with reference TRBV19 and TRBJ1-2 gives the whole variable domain DGGITQSPKYLFRKEGQNVTLSCEQNLNHDAMYWYRQDPGQGLRLIYYSQIVNDFQKGDIAEGYSVSREKKESFPLTVTSAQKNPTAFYLCASSETGTVNYGYTFGSGTRLTVV.